This T cell receptor (beta chain) was observed in a study of CD8 T cells in ankylosing spondylitis (TCRdb year 2017). For context, the study as a whole: The study set out to find disease-linked TCR variants by profiling T cell receptor beta repertoires in ankylosing spondylitis patients and healthy donors. Peripheral blood was sampled, and synovial fluid was additionally collected from ankylosing spondylitis patients. The full study cohort was made up of approximately 24 ankylosing spondylitis patients and 108 healthy donors.

Study-wide findings and limitations: Significant enrichment of the disease-linked clones was reported in matched synovial fluid samples from ankylosing spondylitis patients. Some TCR beta motif variants had previously been reported in synovial fluid and blood of reactive arthritis patients, which suggested common disease-initiation mechanisms. A TCR beta motif of 7 or 8 highly homologous amino acid variants appeared characteristic of blood from ankylosing spondylitis patients. A CD8+ phenotype was shown by the disease-linked clones, which were found at relatively low frequencies in peripheral blood.

In its sample, this clonotype was seen many times. The clone's antigen remains unknown. This may be a read error: a much more frequent sequence differs by one nucleotide. CDR1 and CDR2 (SGDLS, YYNGEE) derive from the germline V gene. Measured from the cysteine to the phenylalanine, the CDR3 is 14 residues long. Only the CDR3 DNA stays, 42 bases, in frame from base 1. The trim is 0 bases for V and 0 bases for J, with a gap of 5 bases between the germline ends. The data were produced on an Illumina HiSeq 2500. Quantitative 5'-RACE with molecular barcodes was used to prepare TCR beta libraries. The study's processing was this. A new computational method, built on a probabilistic model of VDJ rearrangement, was used to identify disease-linked TCR variants. Through fastp at Q25 and MiXCR, TCRdb rebuilt clones from the public reads, retaining in-frame beta chains. When rows share a CDR3 protein, they turn into one entry using the most common DNA and genes. The V and J calls reflect TCRdb's pipeline rather than the authors' work. Within this sample are about 39,000 distinct CDR3 sequences, with 2.5% to 3.5% of them counted one time only. Under 3.5% of the sample is held by the ten biggest clonotypes.

This TCR derives from a male donor with ankylosing spondylitis or in good health (not recorded which). Sequencing was carried out using blood, either unsorted or a sorted T cell fraction (not recorded which). The rearrangement joined TRBV9 to TRBJ2-3; no D gene can be assigned with confidence. The sequenced DNA: TGTGCCAGCAGCGTAGACGCGAGCACAGATACGCAGTATTTT. It encodes CASSVDASTDTQYF.